A selection of T cell receptor beta chains follows, all from one sample in a study of cytomegalovirus exposure and HLA in healthy donors. TCRdb's table, derived via immunoSEQ multiplex PCR, lists solely in-frame clones and lacks some. Among about 140,000 clones, 65% to 80% were seen once, and the ten largest hold 3.9%. The sample was PBMCs. The receptors stem from a male donor in good health and CMV-seronegative. The CDR3 runs from the conserved cysteine through the conserved F or W. The order of the fields is J gene, V gene, CDR3 protein.

TRBJ1-5	TRBV6-1	CASSNNPGGDQPQHF
TRBJ1-3	TRBV5-5	CASSYGQGLDSGNTIYF
TRBJ1-6	TRBV28	CASRLQGRPSPLHF
TRBJ1-2	TRBV7-9	CASSLRRQGQGFYGYTF
TRBJ2-2	TRBV9	CASSVEGQANTGELFF
TRBJ2-6	TRBV13	CASSQTTGRTTGANVLTF
TRBJ1-2	TRBV10-3	CAISDRDRAGYGYTF
TRBJ2-3	TRBV10-1	CASTAGGTDTQYF
TRBJ2-7	TRBV7-9	CASIPKSGGRHYEQYF
TRBJ1-2	TRBV20-1	CSASQGGGYTF
-	TRBV15	CATSSWRVAYEQYF
TRBJ2-4	TRBV19	CASSTQTGVIQYF
TRBJ1-2	TRBV5-1	CASSYGNYREGGYTF
TRBJ2-7	TRBV7-3	CASSWDRGPYEQYF
TRBJ2-7	TRBV28	CASSGRGRGYEQYF
TRBJ2-3	TRBV11-3	CASSLGVGSTDTQYF
TRBJ2-2	TRBV29-1	CSFGRAGELFF
TRBJ2-7	TRBV7-9	CASSPKYEQYF
TRBJ2-7	TRBV7-3	CASSEGGGKGEQYF
TRBJ2-7	TRBV5-6	CASSLGLGGGFYEQYF
TRBJ1-1	TRBV6-4	CASSRREDTEAFF
TRBJ1-4	TRBV2	CASRSDGRLFF
TRBJ1-5	TRBV19	CASSPDGLSNQPQHF